What follows are 13 T cell receptor beta chains derived from one specimen sequenced in a study of blood T cell repertoires in COVID-19. The table came from immunoSEQ multiplex PCR; TCRdb's copy has only in-frame clones and leaves some out. The sample includes about 490,000 clones, 70% to 90% of them seen just once. The sequenced sample consisted of peripheral blood. All receptors come from a human donor in a cohort sampled during active COVID-19.

The rearrangement uses TRBV27 and TRBJ1-1; the match to TRBD1 covers 9 bases. This CDR3 is 14 amino acids long. With 6 bases clipped from V and 4 bases from J, the junction kept 6 bases outside the gene matches. Germline V gene data show CDR1 as MNHEY and CDR2 as SMNVEV (reference sequence). CDR3 sequence reads: CASRPSGQGTEAFF. CDR3 sequence (DNA): TGTGCCAGCAGGCCCTCGGGACAGGGCACTGAAGCTTTCTTT.

The chain recombines TRBV19 with TRBJ2-3; 8 bases are a match to TRBD2. The V segment lost 3 bases and the J segment 0 bases; nucleotides outside the gene matches: 2. This CDR3 region has 15 residues. Germline V gene data show CDR1 as LNHDA and CDR2 as SQIVND (reference sequence). The CDR3 region is CASSITSGSTDTQYF. As DNA, the CDR3 is TGTGCCAGTAGTATTACTAGCGGTAGCACAGATACGCAGTATTTT.

This chain uses TRBV14 with TRBJ2-5, with 11 nucleotides matching TRBD2. Germline V gives CDR1 SGHDN, CDR2 FVKESK. After removal of 6 bases from V and 6 bases from J, the junction contained 9 bases not matched to a gene. The CDR3 spans 15 residues. The CDR3 loop reads CASSYELAGGQTQYF. The CDR3 DNA is TGTGCCAGCAGTTACGAGCTAGCGGGAGGACAGACCCAGTACTTC.

The V gene is TRBV30, the J gene TRBJ2-3; 7 bases fit TRBD2. Trimming at V came to 4 bases and at J to 8 bases, leaving 6 bases not matched to a gene. Germline V gene lookup returns CDR1 GTSNPN and CDR2 SVGIG (reference sequence). The length of the CDR3 is 12 residues. The CDR3 DNA reads as TGTGCCTGGACCATCACGGGGGGTACGCAGTATTTT. The encoded protein is CAWTITGGTQYF.

This chain joins TRBV5-1 and TRBJ1-2, with D uncertain. Germline V gene sequence: CDR1 SGHRS, CDR2 YFSETQ. The CDR3 contains 14 residues. The germline V and J ends were trimmed by 0 bases and 7 bases, with 13 bases remaining between them. The CDR3 protein is CASSLDSVGVGYTF. The CDR3 DNA reads as TGCGCCAGCAGCTTGGACAGTGTTGGCGTTGGCTACACCTTC. The full variable domain, completed using reference TRBV5-1 and TRBJ1-2, is KAGVTQTPRYLIKTRGQQVTLSCSPISGHRSVSWYQQTPGQGLQFLFEYFSETQRNKGNFPGRFSGRQFSNSRSEMNVSTLELGDSALYLCASSLDSVGVGYTFGSGTRLTVV.

V gene TRBV28 combines with J gene TRBJ1-2; no reliable D call. CDR3 size: 11 residues. Trimming took 6 bases from V and 7 from J, leaving 9 bases between them. The V gene's germline CDR1 is MDHEN and CDR2 SYDVKM. CDR3 in amino acids: CASRAHGGYTF. The DNA for the CDR3 is TGTGCCAGCAGAGCCCACGGTGGCTACACCTTC.

The gene calls are TRBV7-2 and TRBJ2-4, with D perhaps TRBD1 (6 bases). V lost 2 bases and J 15 bases, leaving 20 bases between the germline ends. The length of the CDR3 is 14 residues. Germline-derived CDR1 and CDR2 are SGHTA and FQGNSA. The CDR3 coding sequence is TGTGCCAGCAGCTTACGGACAGCCGATCGCCCCCCGTACTTC. Residues: CASSLRTADRPPYF.

The rearrangement joins TRBV9 to TRBJ2-1; 13 bases agree with TRBD2. There are 20 residues in the CDR3. Germline CDR1 reads SGDLS; CDR2 reads YYNGEE. The ends lost 4 bases at V and 1 base at J; junction bases unmatched: 14. Here the CDR3 reads CASSLKSGTSGIPSYNEQFF. CDR3 nucleotides: TGTGCCAGCAGCCTTAAATCCGGGACTAGCGGGATCCCATCCTACAATGAGCAGTTCTTC.

The rearrangement joins TRBV4-2 to TRBJ1-2; possible D gene TRBD1, 6 bases. This CDR3 contains 15 residues. V shed 0 bases and J shed 6 bases, with 14 bases lying between them. Germline V gene data show CDR1 as LGHNA and CDR2 as YNFKEQ. CDR3 amino acids: CASSQDPGQHDGYTF. The CDR3 DNA reads as TGTGCCAGCAGCCAAGACCCTGGACAGCATGATGGCTACACCTTC.

The chain has TRBV7-3 and TRBJ2-7, with a tentative D call TRBD1 (6 bases). The CDR3 covers 15 residues. With 5 bases removed from V and 3 bases from J, the gap between germline ends came to 17 bases. Germline CDR1 SGHTA, CDR2 FQGTGA. The CDR3: CASSPLGTHSYEQYF. CDR3 DNA sequence: TGTGCCAGCAGCCCCCTCGGGACACATAGCTACGAGCAGTACTTC.

The chain couples TRBV10-2 to TRBJ2-1; D gene uncertain. Germline lookup yields CDR1 WSHSY and CDR2 SAAADI. Between the trimmed V and J ends, which lost 0 bases and 8 bases, there was a span of 8 bases. This CDR3 has 13 amino acids. CDR3 region: CASSESSADEQFF. The CDR3 DNA sequence: TGCGCCAGCAGTGAGTCGAGCGCGGATGAGCAGTTCTTC.

The V call is TRBV7-9, the J call TRBJ2-3, with TRBD2 as a possible D gene (6 bases). CDR1 is SEHNR, CDR2 FQNEAQ, per germline (reference sequence). V lost 2 bases and J lost 3, with 12 bases in between. This CDR3 region has 15 residues. The CDR3 is CASSLPTRGTDTQYF. The CDR3 DNA reads as TGTGCCAGCAGCTTACCCACGCGGGGAACAGATACGCAGTATTTT.

The rearrangement uses TRBV6-5 and TRBJ2-7; D might be TRBD2 (6 bases). The CDR3 has 14 residues. The germline CDR1 and CDR2 sequences are MNHEY and SVGAGI. Trimming removed 2 bases at V and 4 bases at J, with 12 bases between. CDR3 loop: CASSYRPGEYEQYF. The CDR3 DNA follows: TGTGCCAGCAGTTACCGGCCGGGGGAGTACGAGCAGTACTTC.